The rows below give T cell receptor beta chains drawn from one sample of a study of cytomegalovirus exposure and HLA in healthy donors. Sequencing used immunoSEQ multiplex PCR; TCRdb keeps in-frame clones, though not all of them. The sample carries 250,000 to 400,000 clones, 70% to 90% recorded once. The source material was PBMCs. The receptors were sampled from a man under 40 in good health and CMV-seronegative. CDR3s include the opening cysteine and the closing phenylalanine or tryptophan. The D gene is left open where the match is weak. Clone sizes are given selectively: once, few, many, or a class where the clone is expanded.

D,length,V,size,J,CDR3,DNA
TRBD1,15,TRBV27,-,TRBJ1-6,CASSLWGTGNSPLHF,TGTGCCAGCAGTTTATGGGGGACAGGGAATTCACCCCTCCACTTT
TRBD1,16,TRBV15,-,TRBJ1-5,CATSRATGAPNQPQHF,TGTGCCACCAGCAGGGCCACAGGGGCCCCTAATCAGCCCCAGCATTTT
TRBD1,14,TRBV11-2,-,TRBJ2-5,CASSPRDRGETQYF,TGTGCCAGCAGCCCCCGGGACAGGGGAGAGACCCAGTACTTC
TRBD1,13,TRBV6-1,-,TRBJ2-5,CASTRGLGETQYF,TGTGCCAGCACCAGGGGGCTGGGAGAGACCCAGTACTTC
TRBD1,15,TRBV6-5,-,TRBJ2-1,CATKRRTGGINEQFF,TGTGCCACCAAAAGGCGGACAGGGGGAATTAATGAGCAGTTCTTC
TRBD1,15,TRBV6-5,-,TRBJ1-2,CASSYSNRGGIGYTF,TGTGCCAGCAGTTACTCGAACAGGGGCGGTATTGGCTACACCTTC
TRBD1,13,TRBV27,-,TRBJ1-2,CASSSRQGNGYTF,TGTGCCAGCAGTTCTCGACAGGGAAATGGCTACACCTTC
-,15,TRBV9,-,TRBJ1-5,CASSPFGRPNQPQHF,TGTGCCAGCAGCCCTTTCGGGAGGCCTAATCAGCCCCAGCATTTT
-,14,TRBV19,-,TRBJ2-7,CASSIGSGGYEQYF,TGTGCCAGTAGTATCGGTAGCGGAGGGTACGAGCAGTACTTC
TRBD1,16,TRBV5-1,-,TRBJ1-6,CASSLETGGLNSPLHF,TGCGCCAGCAGCTTGGAAACAGGGGGTCTAAATTCACCCCTCCACTTT
-,16,TRBV7-6,few,TRBJ2-1,CASSHRQGIKDNEQFF,TGTGCCAGCAGTCATAGGCAGGGTATAAAGGACAATGAGCAGTTCTTC
TRBD1,16,TRBV7-6,-,TRBJ1-5,CASSPDRGPSNQPQHF,TGTGCCAGCAGCCCGGACAGGGGGCCGAGCAATCAGCCCCAGCATTTT
TRBD2,14,TRBV7-2,-,TRBJ2-3,CASSFSGGGDTQYF,TGTGCCAGCAGCTTTAGCGGGGGGGGAGATACGCAGTATTTT
-,13,TRBV5-1,-,TRBJ1-1,CASSNRVNTEAFF,TGCGCCAGCAGCAACAGAGTGAACACTGAAGCTTTCTTT
TRBD1,15,TRBV19,few,TRBJ2-7,CASSTLTGGKYEQYF,TGTGCCAGTAGTACCCTGACAGGGGGCAAGTACGAGCAGTACTTC
-,16,TRBV11-3,-,TRBJ2-2,CASSSGHREGTGELFF,TGTGCCAGCAGCTCGGGACACCGCGAGGGTACCGGGGAGCTGTTTTTT
TRBD1,14,TRBV11-2,once,TRBJ2-3,CAGRGTGREDTQYF,TGTGCCGGACGGGGGACAGGGAGGGAGGATACGCAGTATTTT
-,15,TRBV6-1,-,TRBJ2-5,CASSVSAGQSETQYF,TGTGCCAGCAGTGTATCCGCCGGACAGTCGGAGACCCAGTACTTC
TRBD1,16,TRBV6-5,-,TRBJ2-3,CASSSIGQGKGDTQYF,TGTGCCAGCAGTTCCATCGGACAGGGGAAGGGAGATACGCAGTATTTT
TRBD1,17,TRBV7-8,-,TRBJ1-5,CASKEMGTGAYNQPQHF,TGTGCCAGCAAAGAAATGGGGACAGGGGCTTATAATCAGCCCCAGCATTTT
TRBD2,16,TRBV7-2,-,TRBJ2-5,CASSLLPGLAGETQYF,TGTGCCAGCAGCCTACTCCCGGGACTAGCGGGAGAGACCCAGTACTTC
TRBD1,16,TRBV19,-,TRBJ1-5,CASSLTPGQGRQPQHF,TGTGCCAGTAGCCTAACGCCGGGACAGGGTCGGCAGCCCCAGCATTTT
-,15,TRBV28,-,TRBJ1-5,CASSPRFSSNQPQHF,TGTGCCAGCAGTCCTCGATTTAGCAGCAATCAGCCCCAGCATTTT
TRBD1,14,TRBV6-1,-,TRBJ2-2,CASSADRAAGELFF,TGTGCCAGCAGTGCCGACAGGGCTGCCGGGGAGCTGTTTTTT
-,14,TRBV9,-,TRBJ2-5,CASSEAGGGETQYF,TGTGCCAGCAGCGAAGCTGGCGGCGGGGAGACCCAGTACTTC
TRBD2,16,TRBV6-6,once,TRBJ2-1,CASQLMASGGYNEQFF,TGTGCCAGCCAGTTAATGGCTAGCGGGGGGTACAATGAGCAGTTCTTC
-,12,TRBV5-5,-,TRBJ2-7,CASSPGISEQYF,TGTGCCAGCAGCCCCGGGATAAGCGAGCAGTACTTC
-,13,TRBV10-3,-,TRBJ2-7,CAISDREIYEQYF,TGTGCCATCAGTGACCGGGAGATCTACGAGCAGTACTTC
-,16,TRBV27,-,TRBJ1-1,CASSLWGGRAFTEAFF,TGTGCCAGCAGTTTATGGGGGGGGCGGGCGTTCACTGAAGCTTTCTTT
-,15,TRBV5-8,-,TRBJ1-2,CASSLEALDTHGYTF,TGTGCCAGCAGCTTGGAGGCTTTGGACACTCATGGCTACACCTTC
-,13,TRBV5-4,few,TRBJ1-2,CASSLDRNYGYTF,TGTGCCAGCAGCTTGGATAGAAACTATGGCTACACCTTC
TRBD2,23,TRBV2,-,TRBJ2-6,CASSGLEGWTRAKKLSGANVLTF,TGTGCCAGCAGTGGCTTGGAGGGTTGGACTAGGGCTAAAAAACTCTCTGGGGCCAACGTCCTGACTTTC
-,14,TRBV6-5,-,TRBJ1-4,CASRDAGDNEKLFF,TGTGCCAGCAGGGACGCGGGCGATAATGAAAAACTGTTTTTT
TRBD1,12,TRBV11-2,-,TRBJ2-1,CASSLGTGEQFF,TGTGCCAGCAGCTTAGGGACAGGGGAGCAGTTCTTC
TRBD1,14,TRBV6-5,-,TRBJ2-7,CASSYTGGAYEQYF,TGTGCCAGCAGTTACACAGGGGGCGCGTACGAGCAGTACTTC
-,14,TRBV2,-,TRBJ1-2,CASSVQNLLYGYTF,TGTGCCAGCAGTGTGCAGAATCTTTTGTATGGCTACACCTTC
TRBD2,17,TRBV5-1,-,TRBJ2-1,CASSLGYLAGGHNEQFF,TGCGCCAGCAGCTTGGGATACCTAGCGGGGGGACACAATGAGCAGTTCTTC
-,16,TRBV5-1,-,TRBJ2-5,CASSSGASGLQETQYF,TGCGCCAGCAGTTCGGGGGCTAGCGGACTCCAAGAGACCCAGTACTTC
-,14,TRBV7-7,-,TRBJ2-5,CASSSRTGQETQYF,TGTGCCAGCAGCAGTCGGACGGGACAAGAGACCCAGTACTTC
TRBD1,13,TRBV7-2,-,TRBJ2-5,CASSRGQGETQYF,TGTGCCAGCAGCCGGGGACAGGGGGAGACCCAGTACTTC
-,15,TRBV6-5,-,TRBJ2-4,CASSFLAEAKNIQYF,TGTGCCAGCAGTTTCCTAGCTGAAGCCAAAAACATTCAGTACTTC
-,15,TRBV7-7,-,TRBJ2-2,CASSLAGLDTGELFF,TGTGCCAGCAGCTTAGCCGGGTTGGACACCGGGGAGCTGTTTTTT
TRBD1,13,TRBV2,few,TRBJ1-1,CASTSGQGSVAFF,TGTGCCAGCACCTCAGGACAGGGTTCGGTGGCTTTCTTT
-,14,TRBV5-1,-,TRBJ2-7,CASSLGDTRSEQYF,TGCGCCAGCAGCTTGGGGGACACTAGGTCCGAGCAGTACTTC
-,16,TRBV19,-,TRBJ2-1,CASSDEGHPSYNEQFF,TGTGCCAGTAGTGACGAGGGACACCCCTCCTACAATGAGCAGTTCTTC
-,13,TRBV12-5,few,TRBJ1-1,CASGQISNTEAFF,TGTGCTAGTGGTCAAATTAGCAACACTGAAGCTTTCTTT
TRBD1,15,TRBV5-1,-,TRBJ2-1,CASSLVGQGASEQFF,TGCGCCAGCAGCTTGGTTGGGCAGGGGGCATCTGAGCAGTTCTTC
TRBD1,15,TRBV29-1,-,TRBJ1-1,CSARDRVFQDTEAFF,TGCAGCGCCCGGGACAGGGTCTTCCAGGACACTGAAGCTTTCTTT
-,14,TRBV7-2,-,TRBJ1-1,CASSFSTLNTEAFF,TGTGCCAGCAGCTTTAGCACGCTGAACACTGAAGCTTTCTTT
-,15,TRBV7-2,-,TRBJ2-1,CASSLFKGTYNEQFF,TGTGCCAGCAGCTTATTCAAGGGGACCTACAATGAGCAGTTCTTC